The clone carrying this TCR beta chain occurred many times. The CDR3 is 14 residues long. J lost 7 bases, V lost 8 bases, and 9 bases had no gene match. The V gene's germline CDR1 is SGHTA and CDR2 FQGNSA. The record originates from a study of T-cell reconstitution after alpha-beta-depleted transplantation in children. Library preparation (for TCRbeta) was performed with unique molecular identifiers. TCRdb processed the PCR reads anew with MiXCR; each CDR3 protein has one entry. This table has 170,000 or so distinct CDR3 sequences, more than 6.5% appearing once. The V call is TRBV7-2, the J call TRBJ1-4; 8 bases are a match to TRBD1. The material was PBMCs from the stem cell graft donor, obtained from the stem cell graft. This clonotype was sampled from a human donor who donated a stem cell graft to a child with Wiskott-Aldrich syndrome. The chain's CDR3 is CASGRTGWGEKLFF. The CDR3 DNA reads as TGTGCCAGCGGGAGGACAGGGTGGGGTGAAAAACTGTTTTTT.